The 12 T cell receptor beta chains listed next were all sequenced from one sample in a study of shared clonotypes between healthy human individuals. Produced via immunoSEQ multiplex PCR; TCRdb's table is partial and in-frame only. The sample consists of roughly 1,000,000 clones, around three quarters of them appearing once. The specimen sequenced was memory CD4+ T cells from PBMCs. Subset defined: CD45RA-negative fraction. The origin of the receptors is a young man in good health. Some clones in this sample may be carry-over from other donors' samples.

This chain uses TRBV2 with TRBJ2-2; D unresolved. Trimming shortened V by 4 bases and J by 6 bases, and 6 bases separated the two germline ends. The germline gives CDR1 SNHLY, CDR2 FYNNEI. The CDR3 totals 12 residues. DNA for the CDR3: TGTGCCAGCAGTGCGGACCCCGGGGAGCTGTTTTTT. This gives the protein CASSADPGELFF.

The rearrangement links TRBV4-1 to TRBJ2-7; 16 bases fit TRBD2. V shed 0 bases and J 6 bases; nucleotides not matched to a gene: 8. The CDR3 length is 18 residues. Germline V CDR1 and CDR2: MGHRA, YSYEKL. This CDR3 reads CASSQEVGLAGGPGEQYF. The CDR3 region has the DNA TGCGCCAGCAGCCAAGAGGTGGGACTAGCGGGAGGGCCTGGCGAGCAGTACTTC.

This rearrangement joins TRBV11-2 to TRBJ2-7; 12 nucleotides align to TRBD2. The CDR3 spans 15 residues. J lost 3 bases, V lost 5 bases, and 5 bases had no gene match. Germline loops: CDR1 SGHAT, CDR2 FQNNGV. The CDR3 DNA reads TGTGCCAGCAGCCCCCGACTAGCGGGAGTCTACGAGCAGTACTTC. Translating it yields CASSPRLAGVYEQYF.

This clone was counted once. The rearrangement uses TRBV5-4 and TRBJ2-3, with 7 bases lining up with TRBD1. With V trimmed by 4 bases and J by 1 base, 9 bases remained unmatched. CDR1 SGHNT and CDR2 YYREEE come from the germline V gene (reference sequence). The CDR3 is made up of 16 amino acids. The CDR3 loop reads CASSPFTDRRTDTQYF. Written as DNA, the CDR3 is TGTGCCAGCAGCCCCTTCACGGACAGGCGCACAGATACGCAGTATTTT.

The gene calls are TRBV21-1 and TRBJ1-1. TRBV21-1 is designated a pseudogene. CDR3 length equals 16 residues. CDR3 region: CASSKALLRRGTEAFF. In DNA, the CDR3 is TGTGCCAGCAGCAAAGCGCTCTTAAGGAGGGGGACTGAAGCTTTCTTT.

In DNA form, the CDR3 reads TGTGCCAGTCGGACAGGGGGTTTCGCAAGTGGCTACACCTTC. Protein product: CASRTGGFASGYTF. V gene TRBV19 combines with J gene TRBJ1-2; TRBD1 aligns across 10 bases. With 8 bases clipped from V and 7 bases from J, the junction kept 10 bases outside the gene matches. Germline V gives CDR1 LNHDA, CDR2 SQIVND (reference sequence). The CDR3 loop spans 14 amino acids.

The chain uses TRBV5-1 and TRBJ2-3; 13 nucleotides line up with TRBD2. The CDR3 runs 14 residues. The germline gives CDR1 SGHRS, CDR2 YFSETQ. Unmatched junction bases numbered 3, after V lost 6 bases and J lost 5 bases. The CDR3 is CASTRLAGGDTQYF. The CDR3 nucleotides read TGCGCCAGCACCCGACTAGCGGGAGGAGATACGCAGTATTTT.

This clone has only a few counts. The chain has TRBV28 and TRBJ2-6; D is possibly TRBD2 (6 bases). Germline V gene data show CDR1 as MDHEN and CDR2 as SYDVKM. The CDR3 runs 16 residues. V shed 2 bases and J shed 0 bases, with 8 bases lying between them. The CDR3 spells CASSLGGISGANVLTF. The CDR3 coding sequence is TGTGCCAGCAGTTTAGGAGGGATCTCTGGGGCCAACGTCCTGACTTTC.

This clone occurred a few times. V is TRBV6-1 and J is TRBJ1-5; D gene ambiguous. In germline, CDR1 is MNHNS, CDR2 SASEGT. CDR3 length: 16 amino acids. The V end was cut by 2 bases, the J end by 3 bases, with 14 bases between. Here the CDR3 reads CASSERYRSLNQPQHF. For the CDR3, the DNA is TGTGCCAGCAGTGAAAGGTACAGATCTCTCAATCAGCCCCAGCATTTT.

The V gene is TRBV18, the J gene TRBJ2-7; D perhaps matches TRBD2 (5 bases). Trimming took off 0 bases at V and 5 bases at J, with 17 bases between the two ends. Looked up from germline, CDR1 is KGHSH and CDR2 is LQKENI. The CDR3 is 16 amino acids. The CDR3: CASSPPGGRRANEQYF. DNA of the CDR3: TGTGCCAGCTCACCACCTGGTGGGAGAAGGGCTAACGAGCAGTACTTC.

The rearrangement links TRBV18 to TRBJ2-2, with TRBD2 matching 7 bases. The CDR3 runs to 16 residues. Germline CDR1 is KGHSH and CDR2 is LQKENI. J gave up 6 bases and V 3 bases, and 10 bases lay outside the gene matches. This chain's CDR3 is CASSPSSSGGAGELFF. The CDR3 nucleotides are TGTGCCAGCTCACCCTCGTCTAGCGGCGGGGCCGGGGAGCTGTTTTTT.

This chain uses TRBV28 with TRBJ1-2; 7 nucleotides agree with TRBD1. Germline V lookup: CDR1 MDHEN, CDR2 SYDVKM. The CDR3 is 14 amino acids. V lost 5 bases to trimming and J lost 1 base; unmatched junction nucleotides: 4. CDR3 amino acids: CASSVTGHNYGYTF. In nucleotides, the CDR3 is TGTGCCAGCAGTGTGACAGGGCATAACTATGGCTACACCTTC.